Presented here are 30 T cell receptor beta chains from one specimen sequenced in a study. TCRdb recomputed calls from the 5' RACE reads with MiXCR, one row per CDR3 protein. The sample records around 11,000 distinct CDR3 sequences, roughly half being singletons. Sequenced input: tumor-infiltrating naive CD4+ T cells sorted from the breast tumor. The subset here: naive CD4+ T cells, CD4+CD45RA+CD25-. Every receptor here comes from a female donor with breast cancer.

This clonotype came up a few times. The V gene is TRBV6-2 or TRBV6-3, the J gene TRBJ2-6; D ambiguous. Trimming pared 5 bases from V and 0 bases from J, leaving 8 bases between. Per the germline V gene, CDR1 is MNHEY and CDR2 is SVGEGT. The CDR3 length is 15 residues. The CDR3 coding sequence is TGTGCCAGCAGTGCGACATTCTCTGGGGCCAACGTCCTGACTTTC. Encoded protein: CASSATFSGANVLTF.

The V gene is TRBV4-2, the J gene TRBJ2-5; D may match TRBD1 or TRBD2 (6 bases each). Trimming stripped 1 base from V and 4 bases from J, with 13 bases between. CDR1 is LGHNA and CDR2 is YNFKEQ in the germline V gene. The CDR3 consists of 15 residues. CDR3 sequence: CASSQVGGGGETQYF. In DNA, the CDR3 is TGTGCCAGCAGCCAAGTAGGGGGAGGCGGAGAGACCCAGTACTTC.

This sequence joins TRBV19 and TRBJ2-6, with 9 bases that match TRBD1. The CDR3 loop spans 19 amino acids. The junction had 12 bases not matched to a gene; V was cut back by 6 bases and J by 0 bases. The germline CDR1 and CDR2 sequences are LNHDA and SQIVND (reference sequence). Here the CDR3 DNA reads TGTGCCAGTAGGAATAATCCGGGACAGGGACACTCTGGGGCCAACGTCCTGACTTTC. It codes for CASRNNPGQGHSGANVLTF.

The chain uses TRBV6-2 or TRBV6-3 and TRBJ1-1; D is unclear. Germline assignment: CDR1 MNHEY and CDR2 SVGEGT. This CDR3 region has 12 residues. V dropped 6 bases and J dropped 10 bases, with 15 bases sitting between them. CDR3 nucleotides: TGTGCCAGCAGCCAAGGGCTTGGGCGAGCTTTCTTT. Amino acids: CASSQGLGRAFF.

The chain has TRBV7-9 and TRBJ2-1; no clear D. V was pared by 5 bases and J by 5 bases, with 7 bases between. CDR3 length: 12 amino acids. Germline assignment: CDR1 SEHNR and CDR2 FQNEAQ (reference sequence). Written as DNA, the CDR3 is TGTGCCAGCAGCATTCTAGACAATGAGCAGTTCTTC. The encoded protein is CASSILDNEQFF. Full variable domain (outside the CDR3, taken from reference TRBV7-9 and TRBJ2-1): DTGVSQNPRHKITKRGQNVTFRCDPISEHNRLYWYRQTLGQGPEFLTYFQNEAQLEKSRLLSDRFSAERPKGSFSTLEIQRTEQGDSAMYLCASSILDNEQFFGPGTRLTVL.

The chain recombines TRBV28 with TRBJ1-2; 9 bases align to TRBD1. V was pared by 3 bases and J by 7 bases, with 6 bases of the junction left unmatched. The CDR3 contains 14 residues. Germline lookup yields CDR1 MDHEN and CDR2 SYDVKM. The CDR3 sequence is CASSLGQGLFGYTF. DNA of the CDR3: TGTGCCAGCAGTTTGGGACAGGGACTCTTTGGCTACACCTTC.

In its sample, this clonotype was seen a few times. The rearrangement joins TRBV6-2 or TRBV6-3 to TRBJ2-3; D is ambiguous. The ends were cut back, 10 bases at V and 9 bases at J, with 14 bases in the middle. Germline loops: CDR1 MNHEY, CDR2 SVGEGT. This CDR3 has 11 amino acids. This chain's CDR3 is CATSQDGTQYF. For the CDR3, the DNA is TGTGCCACCTCCCAGGACGGCACGCAGTATTTT.

V and J are TRBV12-3 or TRBV12-4 and TRBJ1-2, with a weak D call TRBD1 (5 bases). V was trimmed by 8 bases and J by 2 bases, leaving 9 bases between them. There are 12 residues in the CDR3. In DNA, the CDR3 is TGTGCCAGCCCTGGGGGGAACTATGGCTACACCTTC. This sequence encodes CASPGGNYGYTF.

CDR3 region: CASSLLRDQPQHF. The CDR3 DNA follows: TGTGCCAGCAGCTTACTCCGAGATCAGCCCCAGCATTTT. The genes are TRBV7-2 and TRBJ1-5; no definite D call. Germline CDR1 and CDR2: SGHTA and FQGNSA. The CDR3 length is 13 residues. The germline V and J ends were trimmed by 2 bases and 5 bases, with 7 bases remaining between them.

The chain is built from TRBV6-1 and TRBJ2-6, with TRBD2 as a possible D gene (6 bases). V was pared by 1 base and J by 3 bases, with 13 bases between. The germline V gene encodes CDR1 MNHNS and CDR2 SASEGT. This CDR3 is built from 17 residues. In DNA form, the CDR3 reads TGTGCCAGCAGTGAAGTGGAGGGGATGGGTGGGGCCAACGTCCTGACTTTC. Its protein is CASSEVEGMGGANVLTF.

This chain connects TRBV20-1 to TRBJ2-5; tentatively, D is TRBD2 (5 bases). With 2 bases removed from V and 3 bases from J, the gap between germline ends came to 22 bases. This CDR3 comprises 17 residues. Looked up from germline, CDR1 is DFQATT and CDR2 is SNEGSKA (reference sequence). CDR3: CSARINWLAAGKETQYF. CDR3 DNA: TGCAGTGCTAGAATCAACTGGCTAGCAGCAGGAAAAGAGACCCAGTACTTC.

V is TRBV5-1 and J is TRBJ2-1; TRBD1 agrees at 9 bases. The CDR3 is made up of 15 amino acids. J gave up 9 bases and V 0 bases, and 7 bases lay outside the gene matches. Germline V CDR1 and CDR2: SGHRS, YFSETQ. In DNA form, the CDR3 reads TGCGCCAGCAGCTTGGCAGGACAGGGGACGGTTGAGCAGTTCTTC. Translating it yields CASSLAGQGTVEQFF.

The chain is built from TRBV11-2 and TRBJ2-1, with D hard to call. The ends were cut back, 5 bases at V and 8 bases at J, with 16 bases in the middle. CDR3 length: 14 residues. Germline V gene sequence: CDR1 SGHAT, CDR2 FQNNGV. The CDR3 reads CASSREWGNYEQFF. The CDR3 DNA follows: TGTGCCAGCAGCCGAGAGTGGGGTAACTATGAGCAGTTCTTC.

This clonotype was seen a handful of times. The V gene is TRBV7-2, the J gene TRBJ2-3; 13 nucleotides align to TRBD2. The CDR3 totals 15 residues. Germline V gene sequence: CDR1 SGHTA, CDR2 FQGNSA. Unmatched junction bases numbered 4, after V lost 7 bases and J lost 3 bases. The CDR3 DNA reads TGTGCCAGCAAACTAGCGGGAGGGCCTACAGATACGCAGTATTTT. It is translated as CASKLAGGPTDTQYF. Drawing the rest from reference TRBV7-2 and TRBJ2-3, the complete variable domain is GAGVSQSPSNKVTEKGKDVELRCDPISGHTALYWYRQSLGQGLEFLIYFQGNSAPDKSGLPSDRFSAERTGGSVSTLTIQRTQQEDSAVYLCASKLAGGPTDTQYFGPGTRLTVL.

The chain couples TRBV4-1 to TRBJ1-5; 7 bases match TRBD1. The CDR3 consists of 16 residues. Germline V gene data show CDR1 as MGHRA and CDR2 as YSYEKL. Trimming cost V 1 base and J 3 bases; bases outside gene matches: 6. The CDR3 nucleotides read TGCGCCAGCAGCCAAGGTTCTGACAGGGCCAATCAGCCCCAGCATTTT. Protein sequence: CASSQGSDRANQPQHF.

As concerns this clonotype: The junction departs from the called germline gene at one end, perhaps through a read error. The V and J genes are TRBV5-1 and TRBJ2-7, with a tentative D call TRBD2 (5 bases). CDR3 size: 13 residues. Germline V gene sequence: CDR1 SGHRS, CDR2 YFSETQ. CDR3 sequence (DNA): TGCGTCAGCAGCTCAGGAGACTACTACGAGCAGTACTTC. Protein product: CVSSSGDYYEQYF.

J is TRBJ2-5 and V is TRBV20-1; 8 nucleotides agree with TRBD1. Trimming at V came to 6 bases and at J to 5 bases, leaving 14 bases not matched to a gene. Germline CDR1 reads DFQATT; CDR2 reads SNEGSKA (reference sequence). This CDR3 comprises 15 residues. Here the CDR3 DNA reads TGCAGTGCCCCAAACGACTGGACAGGGAGGGAGACCCAGTACTTC. It yields the protein CSAPNDWTGRETQYF.

This clonotype was detected only a few times. The genes are TRBV6-2 or TRBV6-3 and TRBJ1-2; D is unclear. The ends were cut back, 2 bases at V and 4 bases at J, with 20 bases in the middle. The CDR3 contains 17 residues. Germline V gene data show CDR1 as MNHEY and CDR2 as SVGEGT. CDR3 loop: CASSYIGPNGRLYGYTF. The CDR3 DNA is TGTGCCAGCAGTTACATCGGACCGAACGGAAGACTCTATGGCTACACCTTC.

The chain couples TRBV24-1 to TRBJ1-2; no reliable D call. The V and J ends lost 5 bases and 8 bases respectively, with 8 bases between them. The CDR3 runs to 11 residues. Per the germline V gene, CDR1 is KGHDR and CDR2 is SFDVKD. This CDR3 is CATSVGFGYTF. Written as DNA, the CDR3 is TGTGCCACCAGTGTCGGGTTCGGCTACACCTTC.

In this sample, this clonotype turned up a few times. The rearrangement joins TRBV20-1 to TRBJ2-2; the D gene is possibly TRBD1 (7 bases). With 5 bases removed from V and 7 bases from J, the gap between germline ends came to 17 bases. Per germline, CDR1 DFQATT and CDR2 SNEGSKA (reference sequence). The CDR3 length is 14 residues. The CDR3 coding sequence is TGCAGTGCTGGACACAGGGGAGGAGGCGGGGAGCTGTTTTTT. As protein: CSAGHRGGGGELFF.

The chain joins TRBV6-1 to TRBJ2-7; D gene ambiguous. The CDR3 covers 14 residues. Germline V gene data show CDR1 as MNHNS and CDR2 as SASEGT. Between the trimmed V and J ends, which lost 0 bases and 2 bases, there was a span of 8 bases. The CDR3 nucleotides read TGTGCCAGCAGTGAAGCTGGGCATACCTACGAGCAGTACTTC. Its translation: CASSEAGHTYEQYF.

V gene TRBV7-3 combines with J gene TRBJ2-2; no clear D gene. V lost 5 bases, J lost 8 bases, and 9 bases lay in between. Germline lookup yields CDR1 SGHTA and CDR2 FQGTGA. The CDR3 is 12 amino acids. Here the CDR3 DNA reads TGTGCCAGCAGCCCCCGTGCTGGGGAGCTGTTTTTT. Translation gives CASSPRAGELFF.

This clonotype was observed a few times. This chain links TRBV7-2 with TRBJ2-5; the D gene is possibly TRBD2 (6 bases). Trimming took 5 bases from V and 1 from J, leaving 17 bases between them. CDR1 SGHTA and CDR2 FQGNSA come from the germline V gene. The CDR3 totals 16 residues. In DNA, the CDR3 is TGTGCCAGCAGCCAATGGGACTCCCGGGGCCAAGAGACCCAGTACTTC. It codes for CASSQWDSRGQETQYF.

This clonotype occurred once. The chain combines TRBV5-6 with TRBJ2-7; 11 bases align to TRBD1. V lost 1 base and J lost 5; bases outside the gene matches: 5. The CDR3 consists of 15 residues. From germline, CDR1 is SGHDT and CDR2 YYEEEE. The CDR3 loop is CASSLWGTGGDEQYF. CDR3 sequence (DNA): TGTGCCAGCAGCTTGTGGGGGACAGGGGGAGACGAGCAGTACTTC.

There are a few counts of this clonotype. The rearrangement joins TRBV6-5 to TRBJ1-5, with 7 bases fitting TRBD1. V lost 5 bases, J lost 4 bases, and 5 bases stayed unmatched. This CDR3 has 14 residues. CDR1 is MNHEY, CDR2 SVGAGI, per germline. The CDR3 loop is CASSQNRGNQPQHF. CDR3 DNA sequence: TGTGCCAGCAGTCAAAACAGGGGAAATCAGCCCCAGCATTTT.

The chain carries TRBV14 and TRBJ2-3; D might be TRBD1 (6 bases). The germline V gene encodes CDR1 SGHDN and CDR2 FVKESK. This CDR3 region has 15 residues. V lost 0 bases to trimming and J lost 2 bases, with 9 bases between them. CDR3 coding DNA: TGTGCCAGCAGCCAAGAGTTGGGGGCCACAGATACGCAGTATTTT. Amino acid sequence: CASSQELGATDTQYF.

This clonotype was detected only a few times. This chain joins TRBV12-3 or TRBV12-4 and TRBJ2-7, with 7 positions matching TRBD1. The V and J ends lost 6 bases and 6 bases, in that order; junction bases with no gene match: 5. The CDR3 contains 12 residues. The CDR3 here is CASSSNRGEQYV. Here the CDR3 DNA reads TGTGCCAGCAGCTCAAACAGGGGCGAGCAGTACGTC.

A note on this clonotype: The junction does not match germline at one end; this may be a read error. The chain links TRBV7-9 to TRBJ2-5, with a possible D match to TRBD2 (5 bases). The CDR3 extends over 14 amino acids. The germline gives CDR1 SEHNR, CDR2 FQNEAQ (reference sequence). The CDR3 region is CASSQADYQETQCF. The CDR3 DNA follows: TGTGCCAGCAGCCAGGCCGACTACCAAGAGACCCAGTGCTTC.

The chain couples TRBV6-1 to TRBJ2-5, with TRBD2 matching 7 bases. The V gene end was trimmed by 4 bases and the J gene end by 4 bases; junction bases not matched to a gene: 3. CDR1 MNHNS and CDR2 SASEGT come from the germline V gene. CDR3 length equals 13 residues. The CDR3 loop is CASSGGTTETQYF. For the CDR3, the DNA is TGTGCCAGCAGTGGTGGGACTACAGAGACCCAGTACTTC.

This clonotype has just a few counts. The chain has TRBV6-2 or TRBV6-3 and TRBJ1-2; the D gene is possibly TRBD1 (5 bases). The CDR3 spans 15 residues. Trimming left V 3 bases short and J 3 bases short, with 14 bases between. The V gene's germline CDR1 is MNHEY and CDR2 SVGEGT. CDR3 amino acids: CASSYGQGSYYGYTF. The CDR3 DNA reads as TGTGCCAGCAGTTATGGCCAGGGAAGCTACTATGGCTACACCTTC.